The 3 T cell receptor beta chains below were found in one sample sequenced in a study of T cells in Graves' hyperthyroidism and ophthalmopathy (dated by TCRdb to between 2018 and 2021). Library creation used multiplex PCR. Sequencer: Illumina HiSeq 2000. Amplification of TCR beta CDR3 regions was carried out from RNA transcripts. The TCR CDR3 was subjected to a first round of RT-PCR using the HTBI primer set and the Qiagen OneStep RT-PCR kit. TCRdb passed the public sequencing reads through fastp at Q25 and MiXCR, retaining productive beta sequences. When rows share a CDR3 protein, they turn into one entry using the most common DNA and genes. The sample contains roughly 570,000 distinct CDR3 sequences, roughly 14% of them found a single time. Around 6.6% of the sample is taken by the ten largest. Sample: blood. The source is a woman aged 30 to 39 with Graves' hyperthyroidism.

At least ten counts were recorded for this clonotype. This CDR3 is CASGRETAYGYTF. The CDR3 nucleotides are TGTGCCAGCGGGAGGGAGACGGCTTATGGCTACACCTTC. This rearrangement joins TRBV2 to TRBJ1-2; D is uncertain. Per the germline V gene, CDR1 is SNHLY and CDR2 is FYNNEI. The CDR3 length is 13 residues. V lost 8 bases and J 5 bases, leaving 15 bases between the germline ends.

Ten or more counts support this clonotype. Here the CDR3 DNA reads TGTGCCAGCATTACCGGGACAGAGGCCTACGAGCAGTACTTC. This encodes CASITGTEAYEQYF. V usage is TRBV2 and J usage is TRBJ2-7, with 7 bases lining up with TRBD1. The junction had 8 bases not matched to a gene; V was cut back by 7 bases and J by 2 bases. This CDR3 contains 14 residues. The germline gives CDR1 SNHLY, CDR2 FYNNEI.

The CDR3 DNA sequence: TGTGCCAGCAGTTTTCGGACAAAAGCTAATCTAGCCAAAAACATTCAGTACTTC. Its protein product is CASSFRTKANLAKNIQYF. This rearrangement joins TRBV27 to TRBJ2-4, with D perhaps matching TRBD1 (5 bases). The germline CDR1 and CDR2 sequences are MNHEY and SMNVEV (reference sequence). V was pared by 3 bases and J by 0 bases, with 18 bases between. This CDR3 has 18 amino acids.